These 28 T cell receptor beta chains came from one sample sequenced in a study of blood T cell repertoires in COVID-19 (TCRdb year 2020). Library generation was performed with the immunoSEQ multiplex PCR assay. Entries here come from immuneACCESS through TCRdb and include only in-frame sequences with V and J called. Some clones fail to appear in such tables; in the studies checked, an unresolved V gene covers under half of the shortfall, and the cause of the remainder is unknown. The sample table shows over 150,000 clones, and approximately 86% are seen once. The top ten hold roughly 0.58% of the sample. Input material: peripheral blood. These TCRs come from a man between 60 and 75 years old with COVID-19, enrolled during active disease.

The V call is TRBV9, the J call TRBJ1-5; TRBD1 aligns across 8 bases. This CDR3 has 15 residues. CDR1 SGDLS and CDR2 YYNGEE come from the germline V gene. The V gene end was trimmed by 4 bases and the J gene end by 6 bases; junction bases not matched to a gene: 9. The CDR3 protein is CASSPSTGVGQPQHF. The CDR3 region has the DNA TGTGCCAGCAGCCCATCGACAGGGGTGGGTCAGCCCCAGCATTTT. Full variable domain (missing parts from reference TRBV9 and TRBJ1-5): DSGVTQTPKHLITATGQRVTLRCSPRSGDLSVYWYQQSLDQGLQFLIQYYNGEERAKGNILERFSAQQFPDLHSELNLSSLELGDSALYFCASSPSTGVGQPQHFGDGTRLSIL.

The chain uses TRBV6-5 and TRBJ1-6, with D unresolved. Trimming removed 7 bases at V and 6 bases at J, with 13 bases between. Germline V gene sequence: CDR1 MNHEY, CDR2 SVGAGI. The CDR3 consists of 14 residues. This chain's CDR3 is CASTQAGFNSPLHF. The CDR3 nucleotides are TGTGCCAGCACCCAAGCGGGTTTTAATTCACCCCTCCACTTT.

The chain combines TRBV18 with TRBJ1-1; 12 bases fit TRBD1. The trim removed 2 bases at V and 1 base at J, leaving 14 bases unmatched. CDR3 length equals 20 residues. CDR1 and CDR2 (germline): KGHSH, LQKENI. CDR3 nucleotide sequence: TGTGCCAGCTCACCATTGGCCGGGACAGGGGGCGCGGGGGAGAACACTGAAGCTTTCTTT. Its protein product is CASSPLAGTGGAGENTEAFF.

This clone was observed once. The rearrangement uses TRBV2 and TRBJ1-1; D gene unclear. Trimming took off 6 bases at V and 0 bases at J, with 11 bases between the two ends. CDR1 is SNHLY, CDR2 FYNNEI, per germline. The CDR3 runs 14 residues. This CDR3 reads CASRKQNMNTEAFF. In nucleotides, the CDR3 is TGTGCCAGCAGGAAACAGAACATGAACACTGAAGCTTTCTTT.

This clone has just one count. The chain has TRBV6-2 or TRBV6-3 and TRBJ1-1; TRBD1 might be the D (5 bases). Looked up from germline, CDR1 is MNHEY and CDR2 is SVGEGT. CDR3 length: 14 amino acids. Deletions cut 0 bases from V and 3 bases from J, with 8 bases between. The CDR3 sequence: CASSYSGGDTEAFF. CDR3 sequence (DNA): TGTGCCAGCAGTTACTCCGGGGGAGACACTGAAGCTTTCTTT.

Here the CDR3 DNA reads TGTGCCAGCAGTGGGCAGTCTGGAAACACCATATATTTT. Translation: CASSGQSGNTIYF. This rearrangement joins TRBV28 to TRBJ1-3; D is unresolved. CDR1 and CDR2 from the germline V gene are MDHEN and SYDVKM. The CDR3 covers 13 residues. The germline V and J ends were trimmed by 5 bases and 1 base, with 6 bases remaining between them.

V is TRBV2 and J is TRBJ1-6; 8 bases are shared with TRBD1. The CDR3 totals 15 residues. The V gene end was trimmed by 6 bases and the J gene end by 9 bases; junction bases not matched to a gene: 10. Germline lookup yields CDR1 SNHLY and CDR2 FYNNEI. The CDR3 DNA sequence: TGTGCCAGCAGGGCCTTTGGACAGGGAACTTCACCCCTCCACTTT. Its protein is CASRAFGQGTSPLHF.

The sample holds one count of this clone. V usage is TRBV7-2 and J usage is TRBJ1-3, with 8 bases matching TRBD1. CDR3 size: 17 residues. V dropped 5 bases and J dropped 0; count of bases not matched to a gene: 9. The germline gives CDR1 SGHTA, CDR2 FQGNSA. The CDR3 reads CASSPYGQGNSGNTIYF. DNA of the CDR3: TGTGCCAGCAGCCCTTATGGACAGGGTAACTCTGGAAACACCATATATTTT.

The chain uses TRBV7-8 and TRBJ1-4; the match to TRBD1 covers 7 bases. The CDR3 loop spans 12 amino acids. Germline values: CDR1 SGHVS, CDR2 FQNEAQ. V was pared by 5 bases and J by 7 bases, with 1 base of the junction left unmatched. Written as DNA, the CDR3 is TGTGCCAGCAGCCGACAGGGTGAAAAACTGTTTTTT. Translated: CASSRQGEKLFF. Filled out from reference TRBV7-8 and TRBJ1-4, the complete variable domain reads GAGVSQSPRYKVAKRGQDVALRCDPISGHVSLFWYQQALGQGPEFLTYFQNEAQLDKSGLPSDRFFAERPEGSVSTLKIQRTQQEDSAVYLCASSRQGEKLFFGSGTQLSVL.

This clone has a single count. This CDR3 is CASSIRTGDYGYTF. DNA for the CDR3: TGTGCCAGCAGCATCCGGACAGGGGACTATGGCTACACCTTC. The chain carries TRBV11-3 and TRBJ1-2; 9 bases map to TRBD1. The CDR3 covers 14 residues. In germline, CDR1 is SGHNT, CDR2 YENEEA. The trim removed 5 bases at V and 3 bases at J, leaving 4 bases unmatched. The full variable domain, in which reference TRBV11-3 and TRBJ1-2 provide the parts outside the CDR3, is EAGVVQSPRYKIIEKKQPVAFWCNPISGHNTLYWYLQNLGQGPELLIRYENEEAVDDSQLPKDRFSAERLKGVDSTLKIQPAELGDSAVYLCASSIRTGDYGYTFGSGTRLTVV.

The chain recombines TRBV19 with TRBJ1-5; D possibly corresponds to TRBD1 (5 bases). The ends were cut back, 6 bases at V and 4 bases at J, with 13 bases in the middle. This CDR3 comprises 14 residues. Germline CDR1 and CDR2: LNHDA and SQIVND (reference sequence). CDR3 nucleotides: TGTGCCAGTAGCCGACAGTTGGAGAATCAGCCCCAGCATTTT. Its translation is CASSRQLENQPQHF.

The chain carries TRBV19 and TRBJ2-2; D ambiguous. CDR3 length equals 15 residues. Trimming removed 1 base at V and 4 bases at J, with 10 bases between. Germline assignment: CDR1 LNHDA and CDR2 SQIVND (reference sequence). CDR3 DNA sequence: TGTGCCAGTAGTATAGGGCAGCGAATCACCGGGGAGCTGTTTTTT. Translated, it gives CASSIGQRITGELFF. Full variable domain (remainder filled in from reference TRBV19 and TRBJ2-2): DGGITQSPKYLFRKEGQNVTLSCEQNLNHDAMYWYRQDPGQGLRLIYYSQIVNDFQKGDIAEGYSVSREKKESFPLTVTSAQKNPTAFYLCASSIGQRITGELFFGEGSRLTVL.

The rearrangement uses TRBV5-5 and TRBJ2-7, with unresolved D. In germline, CDR1 is SGHKS, CDR2 YYEKEE (reference sequence). This CDR3 has 12 amino acids. Trimming pared 4 bases from V and 5 bases from J, leaving 10 bases between. The CDR3 nucleotides read TGTGCCAGCAGCCCAGTTGGCCACGAGCAGTACTTC. The encoded protein is CASSPVGHEQYF.

This clone was observed a single time. The chain couples TRBV28 to TRBJ1-1, with a weak D call TRBD1 (5 bases). Trimming shortened V by 2 bases and J by 5 bases, and 15 bases separated the two germline ends. Germline CDR1 and CDR2: MDHEN and SYDVKM. This CDR3 region has 15 residues. This chain's CDR3 is CASSLQGRTSTEAFF. The CDR3 region has the DNA TGTGCCAGCAGTTTACAGGGTCGGACGAGTACTGAAGCTTTCTTT.

The V gene is TRBV28, the J gene TRBJ2-1; 12 positions match TRBD1. CDR1 and CDR2 (germline): MDHEN, SYDVKM. The CDR3 spans 13 residues. V shed 10 bases and J 8 bases; nucleotides not matched to a gene: 6. In nucleotides, the CDR3 is TGTGCCACCTGGGGACAGGGGGCTGATGAGCAGTTCTTC. Its protein is CATWGQGADEQFF.

The chain employs TRBV6-5 and TRBJ1-2, with TRBD1 identical over 11 bases. This CDR3 is 14 amino acids long. Germline V lookup: CDR1 MNHEY, CDR2 SVGAGI. The J segment lost 5 bases and the V segment lost 4 bases, leaving 3 bases of the junction unmatched. The CDR3 DNA reads TGTGCCAGCAGTTGGACAGGGGGCGTATATGGCTACACCTTC. Translated, it gives CASSWTGGVYGYTF.

The V and J genes are TRBV16 and TRBJ2-1; D unresolved. CDR3 length: 13 amino acids. V dropped 6 bases and J dropped 1 base, with 7 bases sitting between them. Germline CDR1 and CDR2: KGHSY and FQNENV. The CDR3 loop reads CASSHGSYNEQFF. CDR3 nucleotides: TGTGCCAGCAGTCACGGGTCCTACAATGAGCAGTTCTTC.

The rearrangement joins TRBV6-2 or TRBV6-3 to TRBJ1-1; TRBD1 is a possible D gene (6 bases). Trimming shortened V by 4 bases and J by 1 base, and 7 bases separated the two germline ends. Germline V gives CDR1 MNHEY, CDR2 SVGEGT. The CDR3 extends over 13 amino acids. CDR3 in amino acids: CASSWDKNTEAFF. For the CDR3, the DNA is TGTGCCAGCAGTTGGGACAAGAACACTGAAGCTTTCTTT.

The gene calls are TRBV6-2 or TRBV6-3 and TRBJ2-1; 8 bases align to TRBD1. Germline V gene sequence: CDR1 MNHEY, CDR2 SVGEGT. With 5 bases clipped from V and 2 bases from J, the junction kept 5 bases outside the gene matches. CDR3 size: 15 residues. CDR3 nucleotides: TGTGCCAGCAGTGACAGGGGTACGCCCTACAATGAGCAGTTCTTC. This encodes CASSDRGTPYNEQFF.

This rearrangement joins TRBV24-1 to TRBJ2-1; possibly TRBD2 for D (6 bases). This CDR3 comprises 13 residues. Germline V gene sequence: CDR1 KGHDR, CDR2 SFDVKD. Trimming took 4 bases from V and 6 from J, leaving 9 bases between them. CDR3: CATSEGGGNEQFF. CDR3 DNA sequence: TGTGCCACCAGTGAGGGGGGAGGCAATGAGCAGTTCTTC.

This clone showed up just a few times. The chain recombines TRBV7-6 with TRBJ1-6, with a tentative D call TRBD1 (5 bases). This CDR3 spans 14 amino acids. V shed 1 base and J shed 5 bases, with 6 bases lying between them. Germline V gene lookup returns CDR1 SGHVS and CDR2 FNYEAQ. Here the CDR3 reads CASSLGQNNSPLHF. In nucleotides, the CDR3 is TGTGCCAGCAGCTTAGGACAGAATAATTCACCCCTCCACTTT.

The chain employs TRBV11-2 and TRBJ1-3; D gene ambiguous. CDR1 and CDR2 (germline): SGHAT, FQNNGV. The length of the CDR3 is 17 residues. Trimming took off 1 base at V and 0 bases at J, with 13 bases between the two ends. CDR3 in DNA: TGTGCCAGCAGCTTAGTTTCCTTTGGCAGCTCTGGAAACACCATATATTTT. Protein product: CASSLVSFGSSGNTIYF.

The J gene is TRBJ2-1, the V gene TRBV7-6; 7 bases match TRBD2. With V trimmed by 4 bases and J by 5 bases, 8 bases remained unmatched. Germline CDR1 reads SGHVS; CDR2 reads FNYEAQ. CDR3 size: 15 residues. CDR3 sequence: CASSSSSGANNEQFF. The DNA for the CDR3 is TGTGCCAGCAGCTCCTCGAGCGGGGCGAACAATGAGCAGTTCTTC.

The chain has TRBV3-1 (or the pseudogene TRBV3-2) and TRBJ1-5, with no clear D. Trimming pared 1 base from V and 7 bases from J, leaving 14 bases between. The CDR3 sequence is 15 residues long. The germline V gene has CDR1 LGHDT and CDR2 YNNKEL (reference sequence). This chain's CDR3 is CASSQGDRARQPQHF. CDR3 DNA: TGTGCCAGCAGCCAAGGAGATAGAGCTAGGCAGCCCCAGCATTTT.

The CDR3 protein is CASSSSGNEQYF. CDR3 in DNA: TGTGCCAGCAGCTCCTCGGGAAACGAGCAGTACTTC. The chain uses TRBV7-9 and TRBJ2-7; D perhaps matches TRBD2 (5 bases). V was pared by 4 bases and J by 5 bases, with 9 bases between. This CDR3 is 12 amino acids long. Germline lookup yields CDR1 SEHNR and CDR2 FQNEAQ (reference sequence). Filled out from reference TRBV7-9 and TRBJ2-7, the complete variable domain reads DTGVSQNPRHKITKRGQNVTFRCDPISEHNRLYWYRQTLGQGPEFLTYFQNEAQLEKSRLLSDRFSAERPKGSFSTLEIQRTEQGDSAMYLCASSSSGNEQYFGPGTRLTVT.

The chain recombines TRBV30 with TRBJ1-2; 12 nucleotides line up with TRBD1. The CDR3 is 21 amino acids. V was clipped by 0 bases and J by 8 bases; unmatched bases: 25. The germline CDR1 and CDR2 sequences are GTSNPN and SVGIG (reference sequence). CDR3 sequence: CAWSVLFPFGAPGQGAKGYTF. CDR3 DNA: TGTGCCTGGAGTGTACTTTTTCCCTTTGGCGCTCCGGGACAGGGGGCTAAAGGCTACACCTTC.

The rearrangement uses TRBV4-3 and TRBJ1-4; unclear D gene. The CDR3 extends over 16 amino acids. V shed 4 bases and J shed 0 bases, with 12 bases lying between them. The germline CDR1 and CDR2 sequences are LGHNA and YSLEER. The CDR3 reads CASSLNPVSTNEKLFF. The CDR3 region has the DNA TGCGCCAGCAGCCTAAATCCTGTCTCAACTAATGAAAAACTGTTTTTT.

The chain is built from TRBV7-3 and TRBJ2-3; D is possibly TRBD1 (6 bases). Looked up from germline, CDR1 is SGHTA and CDR2 is FQGTGA. With 4 bases removed from V and 0 bases from J, the gap between germline ends came to 14 bases. This CDR3 is built from 16 residues. CDR3 sequence reads: CASSSNGQTSTDTQYF. CDR3 nucleotides: TGTGCCAGCAGCTCAAACGGACAGACTAGCACAGATACGCAGTATTTT.